Below, one T cell receptor beta chain is given with its context. As yet, its antigen is unknown. CDR1 is SGHRS and CDR2 is YFSETQ in the germline V gene. Trimming at V came to 5 bases and at J to 2 bases, leaving 10 bases not matched to a gene. The CDR3 length is 16 residues. TCRdb analysed the 5' RACE reads with MiXCR anew, one entry per CDR3 protein. The sample has about 160,000 distinct CDR3 sequences, around 7% seen once. This specimen belongs to a study of T cells after yellow fever vaccination. Overall study: Fractions containing few cells were prepared with SMART-Seq v4 Ultra Low Input.

Findings and caveats of the study: A faster peak, day 5 versus 15, was reached by the weaker secondary response.

The specimen comprised CD4+ T cells sorted from PBMCs, sampled 5 days after the first yellow fever vaccination. This rearrangement joins TRBV5-1 to TRBJ1-5; 7 nucleotides line up with TRBD1. This TCR came from a man aged 18 to 29 who received the YFV17D yellow fever vaccine. CDR3 loop: CASRARQGRGNQPQHF. For the CDR3, the DNA is TGCGCCAGCAGAGCTAGACAGGGAAGAGGCAATCAGCCCCAGCATTTT.